The next 28 T cell receptor beta chains were all read from a single sample in a study of memory CD4+ T cells and cytomegalovirus serostatus. The sort gate was single viable CD3+CD4+CD8-CD45RO+ cells for memory CD4+ T cells. The protocol was immunoSEQ multiplex PCR, while the TCRdb copy is restricted to in-frame clones and leaves out a portion. The sample includes about 57,000 clones, roughly 80% seen only once; the top ten take approximately 0.82%. The sample comprised memory CD4+ T cells from blood. The source is an adult in good health and CMV-seronegative.

This sequence joins TRBV4-2 and TRBJ1-2, with 7 bases matching TRBD1. The CDR3 is made up of 16 amino acids. V shed 5 bases and J 0 bases; nucleotides not matched to a gene: 9. CDR1 is LGHNA, CDR2 YNFKEQ, per germline. CDR3 amino acids: CASSGDRAPTNYGYTF. CDR3 nucleotide sequence: TGTGCCAGCAGCGGTGACAGGGCCCCTACTAACTATGGCTACACCTTC.

The chain has TRBV7-3 and TRBJ2-3; D perhaps matches TRBD2 (5 bases). Germline V CDR1 and CDR2: SGHTA, FQGTGA. The V end lost 4 bases, the J end lost 3 bases, and 29 bases lay between the germline ends. CDR3 length: 20 amino acids. DNA of the CDR3: TGTGCCAGCAGCTATCGGATTCAGCGTCCAGCGGCTCGTGGTACAGATACGCAGTATTTT. Amino acids: CASSYRIQRPAARGTDTQYF.

J is TRBJ2-2 and V is TRBV13, with TRBD1 as a possible D gene (6 bases). V was cut by 5 bases and J by 4 bases, with 17 bases left in between. Germline V CDR1 and CDR2: PRHDT, FYEKMQ (reference sequence). The CDR3 length is 16 residues. The DNA of the CDR3 is TGTGCCAGCAGCCCCCGTGTAAGAGGGGGCACCGGGGAGCTGTTTTTT. Protein sequence: CASSPRVRGGTGELFF.

CDR3 sequence: CASSERQNYGYTF. CDR3 nucleotide sequence: TGTGCCAGCAGCGAACGACAGAACTATGGCTACACCTTC. V usage is TRBV21-1 and J usage is TRBJ1-2; the DNA was not compared with TRBD1, the D call given in the table. TRBV21-1 is tagged as a pseudogene. The CDR3 loop spans 13 amino acids.

The chain is built from TRBV28 and TRBJ1-1, with TRBD1 as a possible D gene (5 bases). V was trimmed by 6 bases and J by 7 bases, leaving 21 bases between them. Germline CDR1 MDHEN, CDR2 SYDVKM. This CDR3 is built from 15 residues. CDR3 nucleotide sequence: TGTGCCAGCAGCTTCACCGGGGGGGGAACTTATGAAGCTTTCTTT. This sequence encodes CASSFTGGGTYEAFF.

The chain is built from TRBV5-1 and TRBJ2-7, with 7 bases lining up with TRBD1. This CDR3 contains 14 residues. V shed 4 bases, J shed 5 bases, and the junction held 9 bases outside the gene matches. From germline, CDR1 is SGHRS and CDR2 YFSETQ. This chain's CDR3 is CASSHRDRVNEQYF. The CDR3 DNA sequence: TGCGCCAGCAGCCACCGGGACAGAGTTAACGAGCAGTACTTC.

J is TRBJ2-3 and V is TRBV19, with 7 bases that match TRBD2. CDR3 length: 16 amino acids. The V and J ends lost 6 bases and 0 bases, in that order; junction bases with no gene match: 9. Germline V gene sequence: CDR1 LNHDA, CDR2 SQIVND (reference sequence). The CDR3 here is CASRGTNFNSTDTQYF. As DNA, the CDR3 is TGTGCCAGTAGGGGGACTAACTTCAATAGCACAGATACGCAGTATTTT.

This clone was picked up one time. V and J are TRBV28 and TRBJ1-2, with a weak D call TRBD1 (6 bases). CDR3 length: 14 residues. Germline CDR1 reads MDHEN; CDR2 reads SYDVKM. Trimming removed 3 bases at V and 8 bases at J, with 16 bases between. The CDR3 DNA follows: TGTGCCAGCAGTTTCCGGACAGCTGGAGGCGGCTACACCTTC. Protein sequence: CASSFRTAGGGYTF.

This clone showed up just a few times. This chain connects TRBV28 to TRBJ1-5, with D perhaps matching TRBD1 (6 bases). Trimming cost V 1 base and J 4 bases, with 11 bases left between them. The CDR3 has 15 residues. Germline V gene sequence: CDR1 MDHEN, CDR2 SYDVKM. CDR3 coding DNA: TGTGCCAGCAGTTTATTACAGGGCAGGAATCAGCCCCAGCATTTT. Translating it yields CASSLLQGRNQPQHF.

CDR3 bases: TGTGCCAGTAGTGTAGGACAGGGGAACACCGGGGAGCTGTTTTTT. This gives the protein CASSVGQGNTGELFF. The V gene is TRBV19, the J gene TRBJ2-2, with 8 bases fitting TRBD1. There are 15 residues in the CDR3. CDR1 and CDR2 from the germline V gene are LNHDA and SQIVND (reference sequence). The ends lost 5 bases at V and 1 base at J; junction bases unmatched: 3.

V and J are TRBV2 and TRBJ2-1; D call uncertain. Germline values: CDR1 SNHLY, CDR2 FYNNEI. The CDR3 has 13 amino acids. Trimming took 3 bases from V and 5 from J, leaving 8 bases between them. The CDR3 reads CASSDWGNNEQFF. Written as DNA, the CDR3 is TGTGCCAGCAGTGATTGGGGTAACAATGAGCAGTTCTTC.

The gene calls are TRBV27 and TRBJ2-3; possibly TRBD1 for D (5 bases). Per the germline V gene, CDR1 is MNHEY and CDR2 is SMNVEV (reference sequence). Between the trimmed V and J ends, which lost 2 bases and 0 bases, there was a span of 9 bases. This CDR3 spans 15 amino acids. CDR3 coding DNA: TGTGCCAGCAGTTTAAGACAGTTTAGCACAGATACGCAGTATTTT. As protein: CASSLRQFSTDTQYF.

The chain employs TRBV7-9 and TRBJ2-4, with D perhaps matching TRBD2 (6 bases). The germline CDR1 and CDR2 sequences are SEHNR and FQNEAQ (reference sequence). V was cut by 11 bases and J by 7 bases, with 24 bases left in between. The CDR3 extends over 15 amino acids. CDR3 amino acids: CAAAEWRDSRNIQYF. Here the CDR3 DNA reads TGTGCCGCGGCAGAATGGCGGGACTCTCGGAACATTCAGTACTTC.

This chain's CDR3 is CASSLDRGGTGELFF. CDR3 DNA: TGTGCCAGCAGCTTGGATCGGGGGGGCACCGGGGAGCTGTTTTTT. The genes are TRBV5-4 and TRBJ2-2; the match to TRBD2 covers 8 bases. The CDR3 has 15 residues. The junction had 2 bases not matched to a gene; V was cut back by 0 bases and J by 4 bases. Germline V gene sequence: CDR1 SGHNT, CDR2 YYREEE (reference sequence).

The chain carries TRBV2 and TRBJ2-1; TRBD2 agrees at 7 bases. The junction had 9 bases not matched to a gene; V was cut back by 6 bases and J by 4 bases. Germline lookup yields CDR1 SNHLY and CDR2 FYNNEI. This CDR3 has 15 residues. CDR3 in DNA: TGTGCCAGCAGACCGGGGACTACCCCTTACAATGAGCAGTTCTTC. Protein sequence: CASRPGTTPYNEQFF.

CDR3 nucleotides: TGCGCCAGCGAATCTTCATTTCCAGGGGGGGAGCAGTTCTTC. This sequence encodes CASESSFPGGEQFF. The chain links TRBV5-1 to TRBJ2-1; a possible D gene is TRBD1 (7 bases). This CDR3 region has 14 residues. Germline lookup yields CDR1 SGHRS and CDR2 YFSETQ. V was trimmed by 7 bases and J by 10 bases, leaving 21 bases between them.

The chain joins TRBV30 to TRBJ2-3, with TRBD2 matching 13 bases. The germline gives CDR1 GTSNPN, CDR2 SVGIG (reference sequence). The junction had 15 bases not matched to a gene; V was cut back by 3 bases and J by 3 bases. This CDR3 is built from 19 residues. CDR3 amino acids: CAWSLGTSGIRLGTDTQYF. In nucleotides, the CDR3 is TGTGCCTGGAGCCTGGGGACTAGCGGGATTCGGCTGGGGACAGATACGCAGTATTTT.

V is TRBV7-9 and J is TRBJ2-1; D gene uncertain. Germline lookup yields CDR1 SEHNR and CDR2 FQNEAQ (reference sequence). With 6 bases removed from V and 0 bases from J, the gap between germline ends came to 15 bases. This CDR3 contains 16 residues. CDR3 residues: CASRPGPSNSYNEQFF. The CDR3 nucleotides are TGTGCCAGCAGACCAGGCCCGAGCAACTCCTACAATGAGCAGTTCTTC.

This sequence joins TRBV21-1 and TRBJ1-5. TRBV21-1 is noted as a pseudogene. This CDR3 is built from 23 residues. CDR3 coding DNA: TGTGCCAGCAGCAATCAACGGTCTGGGGTAGTGGATCACAGTGGATATAGCAATCAGCCCCAGCATTTT. Protein sequence: CASSNQRSGVVDHSGYSNQPQHF.

The chain has TRBV20-1 and TRBJ2-3; 8 nucleotides line up with TRBD2. Germline V gene data show CDR1 as DFQATT and CDR2 as SNEGSKA (reference sequence). Trimming cost V 2 bases and J 14 bases; bases outside gene matches: 6. There are 11 residues in the CDR3. The CDR3 DNA follows: TGCAGTGCTAGAATTTCGGGGGGGAGGTATTTT. It translates to CSARISGGRYF.

The CDR3 sequence is CASLKAGGITEAFF. The DNA for the CDR3 is TGTGCCAGTTTAAAGGCAGGGGGGATCACTGAAGCTTTCTTT. The chain combines TRBV19 with TRBJ1-1, with TRBD1 matching 7 bases. The CDR3 totals 14 residues. Germline CDR1 reads LNHDA; CDR2 reads SQIVND (reference sequence). Losses at the gene ends were 8 bases for V and 4 bases for J; bases not matched to a gene: 10.

Worth noting for this clone: Other DNA sequences of this sample code for an identical CDR3. V gene TRBV14 combines with J gene TRBJ1-2; D not certain. Germline CDR1 SGHDN, CDR2 FVKESK. The CDR3 runs 12 residues. With 2 bases removed from V and 5 bases from J, the gap between germline ends came to 6 bases. The CDR3 protein is CASSQRTYGYTF. The CDR3, as DNA: TGTGCCAGCAGCCAAAGGACTTATGGCTACACCTTC.

The V gene is TRBV11-3, the J gene TRBJ2-3; 8 nucleotides match TRBD1. The CDR3 totals 19 residues. Germline V CDR1 and CDR2: SGHNT, YENEEA. The trim removed 0 bases at V and 1 base at J, leaving 12 bases unmatched. CDR3 coding DNA: TGTGCCAGCAGCTTAGATCTTAGTAGTGAGACAGGGGGCACAGATACGCAGTATTTT. This sequence encodes CASSLDLSSETGGTDTQYF.

The count of this clone is one. This chain uses TRBV4-1 with TRBJ2-7, with TRBD2 matching over 12 bases. The germline V gene has CDR1 MGHRA and CDR2 YSYEKL. This CDR3 region has 16 residues. V shed 3 bases and J 2 bases; nucleotides not matched to a gene: 5. In nucleotides, the CDR3 is TGCGCCAGCAGCCACCCACTAGCGGGAGGCCCCTACGAGCAGTACTTC. Amino acid sequence: CASSHPLAGGPYEQYF.

This clone was seen only a few times. The V and J genes are TRBV15 and TRBJ2-3; D perhaps matches TRBD2 (5 bases). Between the trimmed V and J ends, which lost 1 base and 2 bases, there was a span of 7 bases. This CDR3 has 14 residues. The germline CDR1 and CDR2 sequences are LNHNV and YYDKDF (reference sequence). The CDR3 sequence: CATSRAGFTDTQYF. CDR3 nucleotides: TGTGCCACCAGCAGAGCGGGGTTCACAGATACGCAGTATTTT.

V usage is TRBV6-1 and J usage is TRBJ1-5, with 8 bases matching TRBD1. V shed 6 bases, J shed 5 bases, and the junction held 6 bases outside the gene matches. The CDR3 spans 14 residues. Germline loops: CDR1 MNHNS, CDR2 SASEGT. The CDR3 region has the DNA TGTGCCAGCAGGGCGACAGGGGTTGATCAGCCCCAGCATTTT. Residues: CASRATGVDQPQHF.

This chain links TRBV7-9 with TRBJ1-6; D is possibly TRBD1 (5 bases). The CDR3 contains 14 residues. Germline lookup yields CDR1 SEHNR and CDR2 FQNEAQ (reference sequence). V was pared by 6 bases and J by 8 bases, with 14 bases between. This CDR3 is CASRVGRADSPLHF. CDR3 DNA sequence: TGTGCCAGCAGAGTAGGCAGGGCTGATTCACCCCTCCACTTT.

This clone was seen just once. The chain joins TRBV2 to TRBJ2-3, with D tentatively TRBD2 (5 bases). The CDR3 sequence is 12 residues long. Trimming took 4 bases from V and 8 from J, leaving 10 bases between them. Germline loops: CDR1 SNHLY, CDR2 FYNNEI. CDR3 region: CASSGSGGTQYF. DNA for the CDR3: TGTGCCAGCAGTGGTTCCGGAGGTACGCAGTATTTT.